A selection of T cell receptor beta chains follows, all from one sample in a study of blood T cell repertoires in COVID-19. Only in-frame clones appear in the TCRdb table, and some are missing; sequencing was by immunoSEQ multiplex PCR. The sample records some 170,000 clones, 70% to 85% being singletons. The material sequenced was PBMCs or T cells enriched from blood (not recorded which). The receptors stem from a woman aged 45-65 years who had recovered from COVID-19. Each CDR3 is given with its conserved first and last residue. A D gene is named only where the DNA matches it firmly. Rows may omit the clone size; those that give it use once, few, many or a size class.

cdr3_nt	cdr3_aa	clone_size	d_call	v_call	j_call
TGTGCCAGCAGCCCTGGAGGCCTCCCTTCCTACAATGAGCAGTTCTTC	CASSPGGLPSYNEQFF	-	-	TRBV9	TRBJ2-1
TGTGCCAGCAGCTCCGGCCAGGACACTGAAGCTTTCTTT	CASSSGQDTEAFF	-	-	TRBV28	TRBJ1-1
TGTGCCAGCCGGGTTCCCGACCGCAATGAGCAGTTCTTC	CASRVPDRNEQFF	few	-	TRBV7-2	TRBJ2-1
TGTGCCAGTAGTCTAGAGGGACAGGGGTTCCGACCCGAAAAAGAGACCCAGTACTTC	CASSLEGQGFRPEKETQYF	-	TRBD1	TRBV19	TRBJ2-5
TGTGCCAGTAGTATATCAGCACAGGGGAAGAGGGACACTGAAGCTTTCTTT	CASSISAQGKRDTEAFF	-	TRBD1	TRBV19	TRBJ1-1
TGTGCCAGCAGTACGGGGCAGGGGCCCCTGAGTGAGCAGTTCTTC	CASSTGQGPLSEQFF	once	-	TRBV5-4	TRBJ2-1
TGCACCAGCAGCCCTCCTCTGGACAGGGAGCTGTTTTTT	CTSSPPLDRELFF	-	-	TRBV1	TRBJ2-2
TGTGCCAGCAGTCCGGGGATGAACACTGAAGCTTTCTTT	CASSPGMNTEAFF	many	-	TRBV7-2	TRBJ1-1
TGTGCCAGCAGCCCAGGGACACCGAACACTGAAGCTTTCTTT	CASSPGTPNTEAFF	-	-	TRBV5-4	TRBJ1-1
TGTGCCAGCAGCCTAGGACTAGCGGGAGAGACCCAGTACTTC	CASSLGLAGETQYF	-	TRBD2	TRBV7-2	TRBJ2-5
TGCGCCAGCAGCACCTATCTGACTAGCGGGACTGCCCAGTACTTC	CASSTYLTSGTAQYF	-	TRBD2	TRBV5-1	TRBJ2-5
TGTGCCAGCATGGGGAGCAGGGGATATAATGAGCAGTTCTTC	CASMGSRGYNEQFF	-	-	TRBV28	TRBJ2-1